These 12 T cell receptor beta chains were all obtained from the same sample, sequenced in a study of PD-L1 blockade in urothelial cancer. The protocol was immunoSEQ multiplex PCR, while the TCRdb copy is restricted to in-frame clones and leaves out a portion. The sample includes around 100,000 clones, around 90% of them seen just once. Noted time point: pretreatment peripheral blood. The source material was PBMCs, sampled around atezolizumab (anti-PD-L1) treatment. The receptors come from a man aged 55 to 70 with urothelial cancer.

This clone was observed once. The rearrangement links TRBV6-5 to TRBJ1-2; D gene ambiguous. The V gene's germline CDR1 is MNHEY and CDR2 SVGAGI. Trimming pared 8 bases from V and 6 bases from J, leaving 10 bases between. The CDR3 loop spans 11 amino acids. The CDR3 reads CASGTADGYTF. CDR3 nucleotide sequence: TGTGCCAGCGGAACAGCAGATGGCTACACCTTC.

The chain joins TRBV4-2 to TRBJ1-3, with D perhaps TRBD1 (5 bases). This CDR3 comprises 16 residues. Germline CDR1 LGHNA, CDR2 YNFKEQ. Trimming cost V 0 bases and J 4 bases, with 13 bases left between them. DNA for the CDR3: TGTGCCAGCAGCCAAGAGGGGCAGGCAGGGGGAAACACCATATATTTT. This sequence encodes CASSQEGQAGGNTIYF.

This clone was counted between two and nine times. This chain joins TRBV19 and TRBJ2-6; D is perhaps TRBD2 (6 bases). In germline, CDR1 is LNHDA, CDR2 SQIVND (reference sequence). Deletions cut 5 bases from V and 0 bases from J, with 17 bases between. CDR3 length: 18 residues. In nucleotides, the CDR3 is TGTGCCAGTAGTGTAGTGGGGGGAACCTCCTCTGGGGCCAACGTCCTGACTTTC. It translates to CASSVVGGTSSGANVLTF.

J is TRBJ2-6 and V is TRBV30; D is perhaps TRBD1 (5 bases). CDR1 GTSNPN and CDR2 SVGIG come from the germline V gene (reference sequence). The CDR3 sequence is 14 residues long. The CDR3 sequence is CAVDSSAGANVLTF. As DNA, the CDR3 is TGTGCGGTCGACAGCTCCGCTGGGGCCAACGTCCTGACTTTC.

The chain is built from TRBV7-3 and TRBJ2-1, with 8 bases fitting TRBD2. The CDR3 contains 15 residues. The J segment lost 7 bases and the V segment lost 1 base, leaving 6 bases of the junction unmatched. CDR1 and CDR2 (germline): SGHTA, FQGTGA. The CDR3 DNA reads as TGTGCCAGCAGCTTAAAGAGCGGGGGTTGGAATGAGCAGTTCTTC. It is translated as CASSLKSGGWNEQFF.

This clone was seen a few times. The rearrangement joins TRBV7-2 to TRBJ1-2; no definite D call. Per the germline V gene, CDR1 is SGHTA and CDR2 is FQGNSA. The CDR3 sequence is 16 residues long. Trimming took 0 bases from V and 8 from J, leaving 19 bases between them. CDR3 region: CASSLAGSELLGGYTF. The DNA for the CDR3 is TGTGCCAGCAGCTTAGCGGGGAGTGAGCTATTAGGGGGCTACACCTTC.

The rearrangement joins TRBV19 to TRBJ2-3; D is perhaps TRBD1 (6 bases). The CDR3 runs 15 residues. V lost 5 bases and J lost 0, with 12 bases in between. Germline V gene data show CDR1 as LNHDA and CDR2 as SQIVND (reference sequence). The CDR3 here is CASSPGTLSTDTQYF. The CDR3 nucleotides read TGTGCCAGTAGTCCAGGGACACTTAGCACAGATACGCAGTATTTT.

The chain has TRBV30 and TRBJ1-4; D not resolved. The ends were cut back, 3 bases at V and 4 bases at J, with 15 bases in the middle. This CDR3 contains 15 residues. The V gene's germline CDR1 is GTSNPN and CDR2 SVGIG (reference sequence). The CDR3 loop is CAWSEKGGGNEKLFF. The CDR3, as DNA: TGTGCCTGGAGCGAAAAGGGTGGAGGTAATGAAAAACTGTTTTTT. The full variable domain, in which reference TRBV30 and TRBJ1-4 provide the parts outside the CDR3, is SQTIHQWPATLVQPVGSPLSLECTVEGTSNPNLYWYRQAAGRGLQLLFYSVGIGQISSEVPQNLSASRPQDRQFILSSKKLLLSDSGFYLCAWSEKGGGNEKLFFGSGTQLSVL.

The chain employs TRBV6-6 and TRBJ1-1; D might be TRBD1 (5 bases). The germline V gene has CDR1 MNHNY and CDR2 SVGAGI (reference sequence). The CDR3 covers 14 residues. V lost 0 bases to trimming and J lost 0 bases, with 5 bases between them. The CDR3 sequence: CASSYSGVNTEAFF. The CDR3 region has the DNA TGTGCCAGCAGTTACTCAGGGGTGAACACTGAAGCTTTCTTT.

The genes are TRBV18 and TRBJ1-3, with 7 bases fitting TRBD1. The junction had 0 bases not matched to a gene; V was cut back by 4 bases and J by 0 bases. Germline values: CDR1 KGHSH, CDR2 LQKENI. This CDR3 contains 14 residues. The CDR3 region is CASSRDSSGNTIYF. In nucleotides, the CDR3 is TGTGCCAGCTCACGGGACAGCTCTGGAAACACCATATATTTT.

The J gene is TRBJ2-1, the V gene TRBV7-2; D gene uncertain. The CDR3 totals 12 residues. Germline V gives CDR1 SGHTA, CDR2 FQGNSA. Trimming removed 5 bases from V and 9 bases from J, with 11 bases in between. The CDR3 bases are TGTGCCAGCAGCCTCAGATCTTCTGAGCAGTTCTTC. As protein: CASSLRSSEQFF.

DNA of the CDR3: TGTGCCAGCCGACGACAGGGGGCCTTCTCCTATGGCTACACCTTC. Its translation: CASRRQGAFSYGYTF. The chain carries TRBV27 and TRBJ1-2, with 10 nucleotides matching TRBD1. Germline CDR1 and CDR2: MNHEY and SMNVEV (reference sequence). V lost 8 bases and J lost 4; bases outside the gene matches: 10. The CDR3 sequence is 15 residues long.